Below, 8 T cell receptor beta chains from the same sample are listed, as sequenced in a study of blood T cell repertoires in COVID-19. Using immunoSEQ multiplex PCR, the repertoire was profiled, and TCRdb retains in-frame clones only, with some absent. The sample carries roughly 700,000 clones, more than 80% recorded once. Sequenced input: peripheral blood. All receptors derive from a woman younger than 35 with acute or convalescent COVID-19.

DNA for the CDR3: TGCGCCAGCAGCCAAGATGGCGGACTTGGGAATGAAAAACTGTTTTTT. It codes for CASSQDGGLGNEKLFF. The chain joins TRBV4-3 to TRBJ1-4; D is unclear. The germline gives CDR1 LGHNA, CDR2 YSLEER. Trimming cost V 0 bases and J 5 bases, with 13 bases left between them. The CDR3 loop spans 16 amino acids.

This clone was seen a single time. This sequence joins TRBV4-2 and TRBJ2-1, with 11 bases fitting TRBD2. CDR1 is LGHNA and CDR2 is YNFKEQ in the germline V gene. This CDR3 contains 18 residues. With 0 bases clipped from V and 7 bases from J, the junction kept 11 bases outside the gene matches. CDR3 nucleotide sequence: TGTGCCAGCAGCCAAGATGGGGACCCTAGCGGGGGGCAGAATGAGCAGTTCTTC. It yields the protein CASSQDGDPSGGQNEQFF.

The chain combines TRBV11-2 with TRBJ2-7; D might be TRBD1 (6 bases). Germline CDR1 reads SGHAT; CDR2 reads FQNNGV. The CDR3 is made up of 15 amino acids. Trimming removed 0 bases at V and 0 bases at J, with 9 bases between. CDR3 in amino acids: CASSLEAGASYEQYF. In DNA, the CDR3 is TGTGCCAGCAGCTTAGAGGCAGGGGCCTCCTACGAGCAGTACTTC. The variable domain in full, with the rest retrieved from reference TRBV11-2 and TRBJ2-7, is EAGVAQSPRYKIIEKRQSVAFWCNPISGHATLYWYQQILGQGPKLLIQFQNNGVVDDSQLPKDRFSAERLKGVDSTLKIQPAKLEDSAVYLCASSLEAGASYEQYFGPGTRLTVT.

The V call is TRBV9, the J call TRBJ2-5; D may be TRBD2 (5 bases). Germline CDR1 is SGDLS and CDR2 is YYNGEE. V lost 3 bases to trimming and J lost 1 base, with 13 bases between them. This CDR3 spans 15 amino acids. CDR3 amino acids: CASSAFPTTQETQYF. CDR3 nucleotides: TGTGCCAGCAGCGCCTTCCCGACTACCCAAGAGACCCAGTACTTC.

The CDR3 nucleotides are TGTGCCATCAGTGAATGGGGGGTAGTTAGTAACTATGGCTACACCTTC. The encoded protein is CAISEWGVVSNYGYTF. This chain uses TRBV10-3 with TRBJ1-2, with TRBD1 as a possible D gene (5 bases). The CDR3 loop spans 16 amino acids. CDR1 ENHRY and CDR2 SYGVKD come from the germline V gene. The V end was cut by 3 bases, the J end by 1 base, with 15 bases between.

This chain connects TRBV25-1 to TRBJ1-2; D gene uncertain. Germline-derived CDR1 and CDR2 are MGHDK and SYGVNS. This CDR3 is built from 12 residues. V shed 6 bases and J shed 6 bases, with 11 bases lying between them. CDR3 in amino acids: CASRALENGYTF. The DNA for the CDR3 is TGTGCCAGCAGGGCCCTGGAGAATGGCTACACCTTC.

In this sample, this clone turned up a few times. The V and J genes are TRBV11-2 and TRBJ2-3; D unresolved. V was cut by 0 bases and J by 3 bases, with 4 bases left in between. The CDR3 consists of 13 residues. In germline, CDR1 is SGHAT, CDR2 FQNNGV. CDR3 protein: CASSLERTDTQYF. In nucleotides, the CDR3 is TGTGCCAGCAGCTTAGAGAGGACAGATACGCAGTATTTT.

V usage is TRBV15 and J usage is TRBJ1-2, with D perhaps matching TRBD1 (5 bases). There are 17 residues in the CDR3. From germline, CDR1 is LNHNV and CDR2 YYDKDF (reference sequence). V shed 0 bases and J shed 3 bases, with 17 bases lying between them. The chain's CDR3 is CATSRDLWGEVYYGYTF. The DNA for the CDR3 is TGTGCCACCAGCAGAGATCTTTGGGGGGAAGTTTACTATGGCTACACCTTC.